These T cell receptor beta chains were read from a single sample in a study of PD-1 blockade in classical Hodgkin lymphoma. The repertoire was sequenced with immunoSEQ multiplex PCR; TCRdb's copy has only in-frame clones and lacks some. The top ten clones hold just under 2% of a sample with more than 75,000 clones, 90% to 95% of them seen once. Material: peripheral blood mononuclear cells (PBMCs), obtained before the fourth cycle of nivolumab. These receptors were collected from a human donor with classical Hodgkin lymphoma. Each CDR3 is given with its conserved first and last residue. D genes are given only for firm matches. Clone size is given for some rows only: seen once, a few or many times, or a class if the clone is expanded.

>TRBV7-9|-|TRBJ2-1|-
TGTGCCAGCAGCGCGGGACTGGGGGTTCGGGAGCAGTTCTTC
CASSAGLGVREQFF
>TRBV7-9|TRBD1|TRBJ2-1|-
TGTGCCAGCAGCAGCAAACCGCCGACAGGGGACGGTGAGCAGTTCTTC
CASSSKPPTGDGEQFF
>TRBV19|TRBD2|TRBJ2-7|-
TGTGCCAGTAGTATTGGACTAGCAAACGAGCAGTACTTC
CASSIGLANEQYF
>TRBV5-1|-|TRBJ2-3|-
TGCGCCAGCAGCTTGGCTGTGTCCACAGATACGCAGTATTTT
CASSLAVSTDTQYF
>TRBV10-3|TRBD2|TRBJ2-3|-
TGTGCCATCGGGACTAGTAGAGATACGCAGTATTTT
CAIGTSRDTQYF
>TRBV5-4|TRBD1|TRBJ1-4|-
TGTGCCAGCGGGGTGGACAGGGGTTTCGAAAAACTGTTTTTT
CASGVDRGFEKLFF
>TRBV29-1|-|TRBJ1-1|-
TGCAGCGTTGCCCCGAGGGGTACTGAAGCTTTCTTT
CSVAPRGTEAFF
>TRBV7-9|TRBD1|TRBJ2-2|-
TGTGCCAGCAGCCGGGGACAGGGTACCGGGGAGCTGTTTTTT
CASSRGQGTGELFF
>TRBV11-2|-|TRBJ2-1|-
TGTGCCAGCAGCTTAGTAGCGAATGAGCAGTTCTTC
CASSLVANEQFF
>TRBV6-5|-|TRBJ1-1|once
TGTGCCAGCAGTTACCGGGAGGAAGCTTTCTTT
CASSYREEAFF
>TRBV28|-|TRBJ1-1|-
TGTGCCAGCAGGGACGGCGGGACGGCATATATTGAAGCTTTCTTT
CASRDGGTAYIEAFF
>TRBV6-5|TRBD1|TRBJ2-7|-
TGTGCCAGCAGCCTCACTGGACAGGGGGCAGACGAGCAGTACTTC
CASSLTGQGADEQYF
>TRBV5-4|TRBD1|TRBJ1-1|-
TGTGCCAGCAGCCCTACAGGGGGAAGGGATGAAGCTTTCTTT
CASSPTGGRDEAFF
>TRBV7-8|TRBD1|TRBJ1-1|-
TGTGCCAGCAGCCCTTGGACAGGGTTGAACACTGAAGCTTTCTTT
CASSPWTGLNTEAFF
>TRBV30|-|TRBJ1-1|few
TGTGCCTGGAGTGTATGGGGGGGCACGGTCACTGAAGCTTTCTTT
CAWSVWGGTVTEAFF
>TRBV27|-|TRBJ1-3|-
TGTGCCAGCAGTTTTGGAGGCAGCTCTGGAAACACCATATATTTT
CASSFGGSSGNTIYF
>TRBV19|-|TRBJ2-7|once
TGTGCCAGTAGTATCACTAGTGCGAGCGGGTACTCCTACGAGCAGTACTTC
CASSITSASGYSYEQYF
>TRBV5-8|-|TRBJ2-7|-
TGTGCCAGCAGCTTGGAGGTACAGGGTGTGTACGAGCAGTACTTC
CASSLEVQGVYEQYF
>TRBV19|TRBD1|TRBJ2-4|-
TGTGCCAGTAGTATAGGGGACAGCAAAAACATTCAGTACTTC
CASSIGDSKNIQYF
>TRBV10-3|-|TRBJ2-7|-
TGTGCCATCCTTGGTGCGGGACCTCACTCCTACGAGCAGTACTTC
CAILGAGPHSYEQYF
>TRBV28|-|TRBJ1-2|once
TGTGCCAGCAGTTTTAGGAATGGCTACACCTTC
CASSFRNGYTF
>TRBV14|-|TRBJ1-2|-
TGTGCCAGCAGCCAAAATTCAGGGGCAGGTGGCTACACCTTC
CASSQNSGAGGYTF
>TRBV6-1|TRBD1|TRBJ1-5|-
TGTGCCAGCAGTGAAAGACAGGGTGCGCAGCCCCAGCATTTT
CASSERQGAQPQHF
>TRBV30|-|TRBJ1-2|-
TGTGCCTGGAGCCCCCGGGAGGTCTATGGCTACACCTTC
CAWSPREVYGYTF
>TRBV2|-|TRBJ2-3|once
TGTGCCAGCTCGCCGGCTACTAGCACAGATACGCAGTATTTT
CASSPATSTDTQYF
>TRBV28|-|TRBJ2-1|-
TGTGCCAGCAGTATACTAGCACGGGTTGTCTTC
CASSILARVVF
>TRBV25-1|-|TRBJ2-3|-
TGTGCCAGCAGTGAATTCCGGACCCAGTATTTT
CASSEFRTQYF
>TRBV19|-|TRBJ2-4|-
TGTGCCAGTAGTATTGAGGTGGCGAAGGGTGCCAAAAACATTCAGTACTTC
CASSIEVAKGAKNIQYF
>TRBV4-2|-|TRBJ1-2|few
TGTGCCAGCAGCCAAGAAGAAACCTCACCTAACTATGGCTACACCTTC
CASSQEETSPNYGYTF
>TRBV18|-|TRBJ1-2|-
TGTGCCAGCTCACCAGGGGAGGATGGCTACACCTTC
CASSPGEDGYTF
>TRBV27|-|TRBJ2-7|once
TGTGCCAGCAGTTTCCTCGGGACCCGCTCCTACGAGCAGTACTTC
CASSFLGTRSYEQYF
>TRBV29-1|-|TRBJ1-1|-
TGCAGCGTAGCGACAAGGATGAACACTGAAGCTTTCTTT
CSVATRMNTEAFF
>TRBV7-7|TRBD2|TRBJ2-3|-
TGTGCCAGCAGCCGAGTAGCGGGAGGGGGCACAGATACGCAGTATTTT
CASSRVAGGGTDTQYF
>TRBV5-1|-|TRBJ2-3|-
TGCGCCAGCAGCTTGGTCGACAGCACAGATACGCAGTATTTT
CASSLVDSTDTQYF
>TRBV18|-|TRBJ1-2|-
TGTGCCAGCTCCCCCGCCCCCCGCGGCAGTTCTAACTATGGCTACACCTTC
CASSPAPRGSSNYGYTF
>TRBV28|-|TRBJ2-7|-
TGTGCCAGCAGTTTACTGCTACGCGGGAAATCCGAGCAGTACTTC
CASSLLLRGKSEQYF
>TRBV19|-|TRBJ1-1|-
TGTGCCAGTAGGCCGAGGGAGGAAGGAGGGACTTTCTTT
CASRPREEGGTFF
>TRBV9|-|TRBJ1-3|-
TGTGCCAGCTCTTTGGGATCTGGAAACACCATATATTTT
CASSLGSGNTIYF
>TRBV7-9|-|TRBJ2-2|-
TGTGCCAGCAATCCGGGACTCAACACCGGGGAGCTGTTTTTT
CASNPGLNTGELFF
>TRBV18|TRBD2|TRBJ2-1|-
TGTGCCAGCTCACCGGATATACTAGCGGGAGGAGGCAATGAGCAGTTCTTC
CASSPDILAGGGNEQFF
>TRBV7-2|TRBD2|TRBJ2-3|-
TGTGCCAGCAGCTTAGCGGGACTAGCGGGAGATACGCAGTATTTT
CASSLAGLAGDTQYF
>TRBV18|-|TRBJ1-1|-
TGTGCCAGCTCACCCCGGGCGGCACAAAACACTGAAGCTTTCTTT
CASSPRAAQNTEAFF
>TRBV5-1|TRBD1|TRBJ2-7|-
TGCGCCAGCAGCTTGGAAGGACAGGGCCGCGAGCAGTACTTC
CASSLEGQGREQYF
>TRBV29-1|-|TRBJ2-5|-
TGCAGCGTAACTACCCAAGAGACCCAGTACTTC
CSVTTQETQYF
>TRBV7-9|-|TRBJ2-7|-
TGTGCCAGCAGCTTACCCACTAGATCTATGGGGCAGTACTTC
CASSLPTRSMGQYF
>TRBV19|-|TRBJ2-7|-
TGTGCCAGTAGTATGGCCGGAACCTACGAGCAGTACTTC
CASSMAGTYEQYF
>TRBV21-1|-|TRBJ2-1|-
TGTGCCAGCAGCACCCGGGACCTAAATTACAATGAGCAGTTCTTC
CASSTRDLNYNEQFF